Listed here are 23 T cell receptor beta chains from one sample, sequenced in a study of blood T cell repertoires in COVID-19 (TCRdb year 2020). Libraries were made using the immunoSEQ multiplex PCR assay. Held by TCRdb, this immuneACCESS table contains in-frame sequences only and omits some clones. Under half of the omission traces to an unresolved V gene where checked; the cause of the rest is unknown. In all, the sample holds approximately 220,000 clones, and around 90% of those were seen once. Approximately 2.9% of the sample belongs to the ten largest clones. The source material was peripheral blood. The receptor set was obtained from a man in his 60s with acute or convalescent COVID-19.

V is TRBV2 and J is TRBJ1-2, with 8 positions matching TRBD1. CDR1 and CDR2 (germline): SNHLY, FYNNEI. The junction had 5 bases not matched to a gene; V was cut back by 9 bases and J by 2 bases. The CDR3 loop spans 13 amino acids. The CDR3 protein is CARQTGANYGYTF. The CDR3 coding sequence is TGTGCCAGGCAGACAGGGGCCAACTATGGCTACACCTTC.

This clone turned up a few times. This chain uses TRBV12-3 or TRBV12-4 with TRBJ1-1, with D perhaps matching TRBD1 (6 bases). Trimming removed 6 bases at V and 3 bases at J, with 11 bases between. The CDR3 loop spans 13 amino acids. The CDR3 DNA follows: TGTGCCAGCAGCATAGCAGGGGACACTGAAGCTTTCTTT. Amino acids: CASSIAGDTEAFF.

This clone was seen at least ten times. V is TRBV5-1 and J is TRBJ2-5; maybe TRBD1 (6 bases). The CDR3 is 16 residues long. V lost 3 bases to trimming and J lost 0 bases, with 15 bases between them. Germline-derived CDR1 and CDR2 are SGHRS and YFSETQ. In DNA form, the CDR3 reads TGCGCCAGCAGCTCATCGACAGGAAGGAACCAAGAGACCCAGTACTTC. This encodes CASSSSTGRNQETQYF.

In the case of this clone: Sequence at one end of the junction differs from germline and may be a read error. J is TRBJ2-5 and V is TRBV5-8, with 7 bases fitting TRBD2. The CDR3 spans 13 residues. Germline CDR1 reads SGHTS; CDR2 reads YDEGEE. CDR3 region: CASSLGQGGTKNF. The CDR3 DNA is TGTGCCAGCAGCTTAGGGCAGGGTGGGACTAAGAACTTC.

This CDR3 is CAWGRGTPETQYF. CDR3 coding DNA: TGTGCCTGGGGTCGCGGGACCCCGGAGACCCAGTACTTC. The rearrangement links TRBV30 to TRBJ2-5; TRBD2 might be the D (6 bases). Per germline, CDR1 GTSNPN and CDR2 SVGIG (reference sequence). Trimming shortened V by 5 bases and J by 5 bases, and 15 bases separated the two germline ends. The CDR3 sequence is 13 residues long.

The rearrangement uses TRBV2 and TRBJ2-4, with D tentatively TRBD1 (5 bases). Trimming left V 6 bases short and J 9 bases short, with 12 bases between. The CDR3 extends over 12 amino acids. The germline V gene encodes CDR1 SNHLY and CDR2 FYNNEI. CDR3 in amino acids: CASRGPQGIQYF. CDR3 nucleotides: TGTGCCAGCAGGGGGCCCCAAGGCATTCAGTACTTC.

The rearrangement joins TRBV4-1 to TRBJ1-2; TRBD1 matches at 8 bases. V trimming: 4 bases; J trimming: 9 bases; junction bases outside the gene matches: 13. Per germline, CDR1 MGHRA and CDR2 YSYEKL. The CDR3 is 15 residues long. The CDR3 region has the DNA TGCGCCAGCAGCCCGTCAAGTCAGGGGGCTTCTAGCTACACCTTC. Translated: CASSPSSQGASSYTF.

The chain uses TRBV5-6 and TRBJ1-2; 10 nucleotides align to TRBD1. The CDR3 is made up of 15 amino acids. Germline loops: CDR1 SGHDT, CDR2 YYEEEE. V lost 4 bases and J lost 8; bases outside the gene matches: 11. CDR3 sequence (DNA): TGTGCCAGCAGCCGAGGGGGACAGGGGCCCGGGGGCTACACCTTC. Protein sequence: CASSRGGQGPGGYTF.

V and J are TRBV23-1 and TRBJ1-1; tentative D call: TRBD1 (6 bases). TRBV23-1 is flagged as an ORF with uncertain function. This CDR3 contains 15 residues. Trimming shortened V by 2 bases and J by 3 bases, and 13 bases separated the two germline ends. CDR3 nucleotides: TGCGCCAGCAGTCAAACAGGGCCGCGGGACACTGAAGCTTTCTTT. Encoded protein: CASSQTGPRDTEAFF.

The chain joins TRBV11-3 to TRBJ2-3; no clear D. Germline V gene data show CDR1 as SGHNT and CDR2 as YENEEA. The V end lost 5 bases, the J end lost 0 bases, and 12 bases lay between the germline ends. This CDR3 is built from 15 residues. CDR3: CASSILQLSTDTQYF. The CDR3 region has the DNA TGTGCCAGCAGCATTTTACAGTTAAGCACAGATACGCAGTATTTT.

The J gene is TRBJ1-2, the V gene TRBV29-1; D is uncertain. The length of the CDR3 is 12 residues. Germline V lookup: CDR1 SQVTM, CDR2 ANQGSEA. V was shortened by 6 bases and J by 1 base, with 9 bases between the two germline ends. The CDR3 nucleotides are TGCAGCGTCCGTCTTAGTAACTATGGCTACACCTTC. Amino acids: CSVRLSNYGYTF.

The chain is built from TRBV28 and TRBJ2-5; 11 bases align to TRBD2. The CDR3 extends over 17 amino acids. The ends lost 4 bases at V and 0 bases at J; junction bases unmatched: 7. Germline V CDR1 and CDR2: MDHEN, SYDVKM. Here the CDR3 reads CASSSRLAGRYQETQYF. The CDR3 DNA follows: TGTGCCAGCAGTTCACGACTAGCGGGGAGGTACCAAGAGACCCAGTACTTC.

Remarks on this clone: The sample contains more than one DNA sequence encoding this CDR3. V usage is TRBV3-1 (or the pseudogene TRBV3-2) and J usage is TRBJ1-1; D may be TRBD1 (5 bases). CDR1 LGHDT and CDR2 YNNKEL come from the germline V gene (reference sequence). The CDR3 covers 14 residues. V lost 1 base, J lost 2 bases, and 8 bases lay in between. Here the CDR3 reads CASSQVGGNTEAFF. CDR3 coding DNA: TGTGCCAGCAGCCAAGTGGGGGGAAACACTGAAGCTTTCTTT.

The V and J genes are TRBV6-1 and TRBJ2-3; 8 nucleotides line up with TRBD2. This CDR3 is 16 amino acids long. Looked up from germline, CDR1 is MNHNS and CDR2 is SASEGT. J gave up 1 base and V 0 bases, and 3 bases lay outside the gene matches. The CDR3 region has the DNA TGTGCCAGCAGTGAAGCCCCGGGACTAGGCACAGATACGCAGTATTTT. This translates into CASSEAPGLGTDTQYF.

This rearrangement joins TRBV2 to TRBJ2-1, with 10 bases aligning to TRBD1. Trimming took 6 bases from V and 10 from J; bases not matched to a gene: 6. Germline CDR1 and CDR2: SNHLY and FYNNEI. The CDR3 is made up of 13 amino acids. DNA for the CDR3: TGTGCCAGCAGGAAGGGGGACAGGGGAGAGCAGTTCTTC. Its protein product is CASRKGDRGEQFF.

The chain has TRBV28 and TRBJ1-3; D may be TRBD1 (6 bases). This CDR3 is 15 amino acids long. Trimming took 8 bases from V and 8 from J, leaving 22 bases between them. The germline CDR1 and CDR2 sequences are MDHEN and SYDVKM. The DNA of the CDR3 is TGTGCCAGCTGCAGGGGCCTACTGACTGGGGACACCATATATTTT. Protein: CASCRGLLTGDTIYF.

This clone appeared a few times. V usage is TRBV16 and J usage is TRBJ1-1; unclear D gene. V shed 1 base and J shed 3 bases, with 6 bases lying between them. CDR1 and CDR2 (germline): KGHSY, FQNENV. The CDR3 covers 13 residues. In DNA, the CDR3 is TGTGCCAGCAGCCAATTGTCCTACACTGAAGCTTTCTTT. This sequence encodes CASSQLSYTEAFF. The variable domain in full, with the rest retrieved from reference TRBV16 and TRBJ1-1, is GEEVAQTPKHLVRGEGQKAKLYCAPIKGHSYVFWYQQVLKNEFKFLISFQNENVFDETGMPKERFSAKCLPNSPCSLEIQATKLEDSAVYFCASSQLSYTEAFFGQGTRLTVV.

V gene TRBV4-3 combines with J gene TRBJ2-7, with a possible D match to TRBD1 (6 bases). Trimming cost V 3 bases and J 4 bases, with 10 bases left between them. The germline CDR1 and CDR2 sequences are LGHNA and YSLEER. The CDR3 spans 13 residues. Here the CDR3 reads CASSQGHSYEQYF. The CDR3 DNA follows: TGCGCCAGCAGCCAGGGACACTCATACGAGCAGTACTTC.

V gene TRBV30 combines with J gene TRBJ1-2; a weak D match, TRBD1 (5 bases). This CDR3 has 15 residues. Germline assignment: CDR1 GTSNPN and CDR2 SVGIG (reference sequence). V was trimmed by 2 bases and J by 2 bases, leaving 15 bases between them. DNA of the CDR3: TGTGCCTGGAGTTTTCAGACCAGGGCCAACTATGGCTACACCTTC. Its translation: CAWSFQTRANYGYTF. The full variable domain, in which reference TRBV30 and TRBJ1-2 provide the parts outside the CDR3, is SQTIHQWPATLVQPVGSPLSLECTVEGTSNPNLYWYRQAAGRGLQLLFYSVGIGQISSEVPQNLSASRPQDRQFILSSKKLLLSDSGFYLCAWSFQTRANYGYTFGSGTRLTVV.

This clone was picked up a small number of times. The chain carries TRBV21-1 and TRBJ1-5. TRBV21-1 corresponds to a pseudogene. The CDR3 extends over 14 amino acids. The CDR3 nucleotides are TGTGCCAGCAGCCTCCATGCGGGCAATCAGCCCCAGCATTTT. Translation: CASSLHAGNQPQHF.

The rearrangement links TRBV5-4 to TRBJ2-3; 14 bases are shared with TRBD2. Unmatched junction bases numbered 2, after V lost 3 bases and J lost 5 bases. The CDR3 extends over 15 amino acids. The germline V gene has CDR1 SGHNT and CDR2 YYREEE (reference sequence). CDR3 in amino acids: CASSSGTSGRDTQYF. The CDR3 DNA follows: TGTGCCAGCAGCTCCGGGACTAGCGGGAGAGATACGCAGTATTTT.

CDR3 residues: CASSDVGWSGGRSYNEQFF. CDR3 coding DNA: TGCGCCAGCAGTGATGTGGGGTGGAGCGGGGGACGCAGCTACAATGAGCAGTTCTTC. V gene TRBV10-2 combines with J gene TRBJ2-1; TRBD2 matches 8 bases. Trimming at V came to 3 bases and at J to 3 bases, leaving 16 bases not matched to a gene. Germline values: CDR1 WSHSY, CDR2 SAAADI. The CDR3 consists of 19 residues.

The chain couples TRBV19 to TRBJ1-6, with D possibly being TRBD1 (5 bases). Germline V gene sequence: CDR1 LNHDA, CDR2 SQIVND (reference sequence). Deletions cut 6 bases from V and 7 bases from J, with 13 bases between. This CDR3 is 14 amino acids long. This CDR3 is CASSGRVTNSPLHF. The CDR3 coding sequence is TGTGCCAGTAGCGGCAGGGTGACGAATTCACCCCTCCACTTT.